Presented here are 17 T cell receptor beta chains from one specimen sequenced in a study of Ad26.COV2.S vaccination and SARS-CoV-2 variants. Treatment reported: around 19 received Ad26.COV2.S at low or high dose, single or two shots; about 5 received placebo; per-sample allocation not given. Material that was analyzed had been drawn on day 63 after the first vaccine or placebo injection. Some clones are missing from TCRdb's copy, which holds only in-frame ones; the method was immunoSEQ multiplex PCR. This sample carries some 350,000 clones, about 88% of them seen once, and the ten largest clones take roughly 3.3%. The specimen was peripheral blood, collected in a trial of Ad26.COV2.S vaccine versus placebo. The receptor set was obtained from a person between 18 and 60 years old who received the Ad26.COV2.S COVID-19 vaccine or a placebo.

The rearrangement links TRBV12-3 or TRBV12-4 to TRBJ2-3; no definite D call. The V and J ends lost 8 bases and 1 base respectively, with 4 bases between them. The CDR3 extends over 11 amino acids. This CDR3 is CASLRTDTQYF. DNA for the CDR3: TGTGCCAGCCTCCGCACAGATACGCAGTATTTT.

This sequence joins TRBV4-3 and TRBJ1-4; the match to TRBD1 covers 7 bases. CDR1 LGHNA and CDR2 YSLEER come from the germline V gene. Unmatched junction bases numbered 7, after V lost 3 bases and J lost 6 bases. This CDR3 has 15 amino acids. CDR3 region: CASSQGQRIHEKLFF. In DNA, the CDR3 is TGCGCCAGCAGCCAGGGACAGAGAATCCATGAAAAACTGTTTTTT.

This clone was counted a few times. V and J are TRBV28 and TRBJ1-2; D ambiguous. The V end was cut by 4 bases, the J end by 0 bases, with 21 bases between. Looked up from germline, CDR1 is MDHEN and CDR2 is SYDVKM. The CDR3 is 18 amino acids. The CDR3: CASSSVSDRAKANYGYTF. CDR3 DNA sequence: TGTGCCAGCAGTTCGGTTTCGGACCGTGCCAAAGCTAACTATGGCTACACCTTC.

The gene calls are TRBV5-6 and TRBJ2-5; the D is unclear. V shed 3 bases and J shed 2 bases, with 8 bases lying between them. Germline lookup yields CDR1 SGHDT and CDR2 YYEEEE. This CDR3 region has 13 residues. The CDR3 DNA follows: TGTGCCAGCAGCTCGTTCGTACAAGAGACCCAGTACTTC. As protein: CASSSFVQETQYF. Looking up the rest from reference TRBV5-6 and TRBJ2-5 gives the full variable domain: DAGVTQSPTHLIKTRGQQVTLRCSPKSGHDTVSWYQQALGQGPQFIFQYYEEEERQRGNFPDRFSGHQFPNYSSELNVNALLLGDSALYLCASSSFVQETQYFGPGTRLLVL.

This clone came up a few times. J is TRBJ1-2 and V is TRBV2; no definite D call. CDR3 length equals 13 residues. Germline-derived CDR1 and CDR2 are SNHLY and FYNNEI. Trimming pared 6 bases from V and 6 bases from J, leaving 14 bases between. Written as DNA, the CDR3 is TGTGCCAGCAGGACCTCAAGGGCCGATGGCTACACCTTC. This encodes CASRTSRADGYTF.

The rearrangement uses TRBV5-1 and TRBJ2-6; tentatively, D is TRBD2 (7 bases). This CDR3 is 19 amino acids long. CDR1 and CDR2 (germline): SGHRS, YFSETQ. Trimming removed 1 base from V and 0 bases from J, with 17 bases in between. The CDR3 DNA reads as TGCGCCAGCAGCTTGAGGGGCGGGGGCGTCTACTCTGGGGCCAACGTCCTGACTTTC. It yields the protein CASSLRGGGVYSGANVLTF.

This clone was picked up many times. This chain uses TRBV4-3 with TRBJ2-7; the D is unclear. Per the germline V gene, CDR1 is LGHNA and CDR2 is YSLEER. Trimming cost V 0 bases and J 0 bases, with 3 bases left between them. CDR3 length: 13 amino acids. The CDR3 loop is CASSQERSYEQYF. CDR3 in DNA: TGCGCCAGCAGCCAAGAACGCTCCTACGAGCAGTACTTC.

V usage is TRBV18 and J usage is TRBJ1-1; D uncertain. Trimming stripped 2 bases from V and 4 bases from J, with 8 bases between. The CDR3 covers 13 residues. CDR1 is KGHSH and CDR2 is LQKENI in the germline V gene. The DNA of the CDR3 is TGTGCCAGCTCACCATTGGCAGGCACTGAAGCTTTCTTT. Protein: CASSPLAGTEAFF.

The chain couples TRBV7-2 to TRBJ2-1, with 9 positions matching TRBD1. Germline V gives CDR1 SGHTA, CDR2 FQGNSA. The V and J ends lost 5 bases and 7 bases, in that order; junction bases with no gene match: 9. The CDR3 runs to 15 residues. CDR3 sequence (DNA): TGTGCCAGCAGCCCGGGGACAGGGCAAGCAAATGAGCAGTTCTTC. It specifies CASSPGTGQANEQFF.

The rearrangement joins TRBV3-1 (or the pseudogene TRBV3-2) to TRBJ2-2, with 9 bases matching TRBD2. The germline V gene encodes CDR1 LGHDT and CDR2 YNNKEL (reference sequence). The J segment lost 4 bases and the V segment lost 4 bases, leaving 7 bases of the junction unmatched. The CDR3 is made up of 16 amino acids. The CDR3 spells CASSLLAGGSTGELFF. Written as DNA, the CDR3 is TGTGCCAGCAGCCTCTTGGCGGGGGGGAGCACCGGGGAGCTGTTTTTT.

This clone was detected only a few times. The chain couples TRBV9 to TRBJ2-1, with TRBD1 matching over 10 bases. The germline gives CDR1 SGDLS, CDR2 YYNGEE. This CDR3 contains 16 residues. With V trimmed by 6 bases and J by 3 bases, 9 bases remained unmatched. The chain's CDR3 is CASTPGGDRGYNEQFF. DNA of the CDR3: TGTGCCAGCACCCCCGGAGGGGACAGGGGCTACAATGAGCAGTTCTTC.

This chain joins TRBV7-2 and TRBJ2-1, with 10 bases fitting TRBD2. Trimming cost V 1 base and J 8 bases; bases outside gene matches: 2. The CDR3 is made up of 14 amino acids. Germline loops: CDR1 SGHTA, CDR2 FQGNSA. The CDR3 coding sequence is TGTGCCAGCAGCTTAGTGCTAGCGGGAGATGAGCAGTTCTTC. Its translation is CASSLVLAGDEQFF.

The chain recombines TRBV28 with TRBJ2-7, with D unclear. The CDR3 loop spans 14 amino acids. V was clipped by 3 bases and J by 3 bases, with 12 bases between them. Germline CDR1 is MDHEN and CDR2 is SYDVKM. CDR3 bases: TGTGCCAGCAGTTTCCCGGGTTTAGGCTACGAGCAGTACTTC. Translation gives CASSFPGLGYEQYF.

The chain joins TRBV24-1 to TRBJ2-1, with 8 bases aligning to TRBD1. The CDR3 is 14 residues long. V shed 12 bases, J shed 7 bases, and the junction held 13 bases outside the gene matches. Looked up from germline, CDR1 is KGHDR and CDR2 is SFDVKD. This CDR3 is CAAQGVGTRNEQFF. CDR3 in DNA: TGTGCCGCACAGGGGGTGGGTACTCGAAATGAGCAGTTCTTC.

V is TRBV7-8 and J is TRBJ2-3; TRBD2 agrees at 7 bases. The CDR3 sequence is 17 residues long. After removal of 0 bases from V and 0 bases from J, the junction contained 6 bases not matched to a gene. The germline V gene has CDR1 SGHVS and CDR2 FQNEAQ. The CDR3 region has the DNA TGTGCCAGCAGCTTAGCCGTACTAGCGTTTAGCACAGATACGCAGTATTTT. Translating it yields CASSLAVLAFSTDTQYF.

The chain uses TRBV14 and TRBJ2-5; D remains unclear. Per germline, CDR1 SGHDN and CDR2 FVKESK. The CDR3 consists of 16 residues. Trimming pared 0 bases from V and 7 bases from J, leaving 18 bases between. This chain's CDR3 is CASSQDWSVPLGTQYF. The CDR3 region has the DNA TGTGCCAGCAGCCAAGATTGGTCCGTACCTTTGGGGACCCAGTACTTC.

CDR3 in DNA: TGTGCCAGCAGTCCGGCGGTGGCAACCTCCTACGAGCAGTACTTC. Translation gives CASSPAVATSYEQYF. The gene calls are TRBV28 and TRBJ2-7; D not certain. CDR1 is MDHEN and CDR2 is SYDVKM in the germline V gene. The CDR3 spans 15 residues. Between the trimmed V and J ends, which lost 5 bases and 0 bases, there was a span of 14 bases.